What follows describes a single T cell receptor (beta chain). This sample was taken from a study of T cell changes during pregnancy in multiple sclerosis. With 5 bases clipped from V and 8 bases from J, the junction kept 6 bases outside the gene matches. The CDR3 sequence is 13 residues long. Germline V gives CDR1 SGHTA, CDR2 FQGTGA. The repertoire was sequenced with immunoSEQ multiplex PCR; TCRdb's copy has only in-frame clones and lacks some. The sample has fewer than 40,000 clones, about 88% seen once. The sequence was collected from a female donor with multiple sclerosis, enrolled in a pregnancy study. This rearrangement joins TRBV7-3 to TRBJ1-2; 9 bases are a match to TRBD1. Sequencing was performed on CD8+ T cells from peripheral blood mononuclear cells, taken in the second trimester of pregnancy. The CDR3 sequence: CASSGTGGQGYTF. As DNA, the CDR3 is TGTGCCAGCAGCGGAACAGGGGGCCAAGGCTACACCTTC.